This is a list of T cell receptor beta chains from one sample in a study of cytomegalovirus exposure and HLA in healthy donors. TCRdb's table, derived via immunoSEQ multiplex PCR, lists solely in-frame clones and lacks some. The sample lists more than 100,000 clones, about 74% seen once, with approximately 6% in the top ten. Sequencing input: PBMCs. These receptors all come from a woman between 50 and 59 years old in good health and CMV-seropositive. Both conserved end residues are part of each CDR3. Each record gives: clone size, D gene, J gene, V gene, CDR3 DNA, CDR3 protein. A D gene is named only where the DNA matches it firmly. Clone size is stated in some rows and not others, as once, few, many or a class when expanded.

abundance: NA; d_gene: NA; j_gene: TRBJ1-6; v_gene: TRBV14; CDR3nt: TGTGCCAGCAGCCAAGGACTAAATTCACCCCTCCACTTT; CDR3aa: CASSQGLNSPLHF
abundance: NA; d_gene: NA; j_gene: TRBJ2-5; v_gene: TRBV6-1; CDR3nt: TGTGCCAGCAGTGAAGAGGGAGTCGTCGGAGAGACCCAGTACTTC; CDR3aa: CASSEEGVVGETQYF
abundance: few; d_gene: NA; j_gene: TRBJ1-2; v_gene: TRBV27; CDR3nt: TGTGCCAGCAGTTTATCGAAACAGGGAGCGCGTAATATTAACTATGGCTACACCTTC; CDR3aa: CASSLSKQGARNINYGYTF
abundance: few; d_gene: NA; j_gene: TRBJ2-2; v_gene: TRBV6-5; CDR3nt: TGTGCCAGCACCCGGGACACCACGAACACCGGGGAGCTGTTTTTT; CDR3aa: CASTRDTTNTGELFF
abundance: few; d_gene: NA; j_gene: TRBJ1-4; v_gene: TRBV10-3; CDR3nt: TGTGCCATCGCTGCCGGGACAACAACTAATGAAAAACTGTTTTTT; CDR3aa: CAIAAGTTTNEKLFF
abundance: NA; d_gene: NA; j_gene: TRBJ1-5; v_gene: TRBV18; CDR3nt: TGTGCCAGCTCACAGCGGGATAGCAATCAGCCCCAGCATTTT; CDR3aa: CASSQRDSNQPQHF
abundance: NA; d_gene: NA; j_gene: TRBJ2-2; v_gene: TRBV6-1; CDR3nt: TGTGCCAGCAGTGAAAGGACTCTGGGGGGCGGGGAGCTGTTTTTT; CDR3aa: CASSERTLGGGELFF
abundance: NA; d_gene: NA; j_gene: TRBJ2-7; v_gene: TRBV27; CDR3nt: TGTGCCAGCAGTTCAGGGTACGAGCAGTACTTC; CDR3aa: CASSSGYEQYF
abundance: NA; d_gene: TRBD2; j_gene: TRBJ2-5; v_gene: TRBV7-9; CDR3nt: TGTGCCAGCAGCCACCCGGCAGTGACTAGCGGGAGGGAGACCCAGTACTTC; CDR3aa: CASSHPAVTSGRETQYF
abundance: NA; d_gene: TRBD1; j_gene: TRBJ2-2; v_gene: TRBV27; CDR3nt: TGTGCGACAGGGGGCGGCACCGGGGAGCTGTTTTTT; CDR3aa: CATGGGTGELFF
abundance: NA; d_gene: TRBD1; j_gene: TRBJ2-7; v_gene: TRBV18; CDR3nt: TGTGCCAGCTCACCCGGACAGGGCGGCTCCTACGAGCAGTACTTC; CDR3aa: CASSPGQGGSYEQYF
abundance: few; d_gene: TRBD1; j_gene: TRBJ2-3; v_gene: TRBV5-6; CDR3nt: TGTGCCAGCAGCTTGGTTGAGGGGGCGGATACGCAGTATTTT; CDR3aa: CASSLVEGADTQYF
abundance: NA; d_gene: NA; j_gene: TRBJ2-7; v_gene: TRBV5-8; CDR3nt: TGTGCCAGCAGCCCCCAAGGCGGGGACGCCTACGAGCAGTACTTC; CDR3aa: CASSPQGGDAYEQYF
abundance: NA; d_gene: TRBD1; j_gene: TRBJ2-2; v_gene: TRBV6-6; CDR3nt: TGTGCCAGCAGGCGAACAGGGGCCGGGGAGCTGTTTTTT; CDR3aa: CASRRTGAGELFF
abundance: NA; d_gene: NA; j_gene: TRBJ1-4; v_gene: TRBV2; CDR3nt: TGTGCCAGCAGTGGGCGCGGGAGTGAAAAACTGTTTTTT; CDR3aa: CASSGRGSEKLFF
abundance: few; d_gene: TRBD1; j_gene: TRBJ2-7; v_gene: TRBV20-1; CDR3nt: TGCAGTGCGCAGGGGGCTAGCGTGCAGTACTTC; CDR3aa: CSAQGASVQYF
abundance: NA; d_gene: TRBD1; j_gene: TRBJ1-5; v_gene: TRBV19; CDR3nt: TGTGCCAGTAGTATAGATCGGAGGGACAGGGGGCAAAATCAGCCCCAGCATTTT; CDR3aa: CASSIDRRDRGQNQPQHF
abundance: NA; d_gene: NA; j_gene: TRBJ1-3; v_gene: TRBV19; CDR3nt: TGTGCCAGTAGTATCACTGCGGGGGGAAACACCATATATTTT; CDR3aa: CASSITAGGNTIYF
abundance: NA; d_gene: TRBD2; j_gene: TRBJ2-3; v_gene: TRBV7-2; CDR3nt: TGTGCCAGCAGCTTCGGCACTAGCGGCACAGATACGCAGTATTTT; CDR3aa: CASSFGTSGTDTQYF
abundance: NA; d_gene: NA; j_gene: TRBJ2-5; v_gene: TRBV7-8; CDR3nt: TGTGCCAGCAGCCGACAGTCGGAGACCCAGTACTTC; CDR3aa: CASSRQSETQYF
abundance: NA; d_gene: TRBD2; j_gene: TRBJ2-1; v_gene: TRBV7-6; CDR3nt: TGTGCCAGCAGCTTAGGGGCGGGGGGTTTCGATGAGCAGTTCTTC; CDR3aa: CASSLGAGGFDEQFF
abundance: NA; d_gene: NA; j_gene: TRBJ1-5; v_gene: TRBV7-2; CDR3nt: TGTGCCAGCAGCTCACAGGGTCATCAGCCCCAGCATTTT; CDR3aa: CASSSQGHQPQHF